These 8 T cell receptor beta chains came from one sample sequenced in a study of T cell responses to AZD1222 COVID-19 vaccine. Assay: immunoSEQ multiplex PCR; the TCRdb copy retains only in-frame clones and omits some. The sample holds about 130,000 clones, over 75% seen once. The material was peripheral blood, obtained on day 0 of AZD1222 vaccination. These receptors came from an adult in good health.

CDR3 sequence: CASSLDRGFDEQFF. The DNA for the CDR3 is TGTGCCAGCAGCCTTGACAGGGGGTTTGATGAGCAGTTCTTC. The rearrangement uses TRBV14 and TRBJ2-1; 9 positions match TRBD1. Unmatched junction bases numbered 6, after V lost 4 bases and J lost 8 bases. The germline gives CDR1 SGHDN, CDR2 FVKESK. CDR3 length: 14 residues. The variable domain in full, completed from reference TRBV14 and TRBJ2-1, reads EAGVTQFPSHSVIEKGQTVTLRCDPISGHDNLYWYRRVMGKEIKFLLHFVKESKQDESGMPNNRFLAERTGGTYSTLKVQPAELEDSGVYFCASSLDRGFDEQFFGPGTRLTVL.

The table lists this clone with a few counts. The chain joins TRBV19 to TRBJ1-5; D unresolved. Germline CDR1 LNHDA, CDR2 SQIVND (reference sequence). Deletions cut 5 bases from V and 3 bases from J, with 8 bases between. The length of the CDR3 is 13 residues. The CDR3 DNA follows: TGTGCCAGTAGTCCTCTCTCCAATCAGCCCCAGCATTTT. Its translation: CASSPLSNQPQHF.

The rearrangement uses TRBV19 and TRBJ1-3; D gene ambiguous. With 5 bases removed from V and 0 bases from J, the gap between germline ends came to 8 bases. CDR3 length: 14 amino acids. Germline values: CDR1 LNHDA, CDR2 SQIVND (reference sequence). The CDR3, as DNA: TGTGCCAGTAGTGCCGCTAGCTCTGGAAACACCATATATTTT. This codes for CASSAASSGNTIYF. The complete variable domain, with remaining parts taken from reference TRBV19 and TRBJ1-3, reads DGGITQSPKYLFRKEGQNVTLSCEQNLNHDAMYWYRQDPGQGLRLIYYSQIVNDFQKGDIAEGYSVSREKKESFPLTVTSAQKNPTAFYLCASSAASSGNTIYFGEGSWLTVV.

V is TRBV4-1 and J is TRBJ2-1, with 9 positions matching TRBD2. CDR3 length: 18 amino acids. The germline V gene has CDR1 MGHRA and CDR2 YSYEKL. The V segment lost 0 bases and the J segment 6 bases; nucleotides outside the gene matches: 12. The CDR3 DNA is TGCGCCAGCAGCCAAGATCGGGGCGGGGGGGCTCGTCTCAATGAGCAGTTCTTC. It is translated as CASSQDRGGGARLNEQFF.

V and J are TRBV10-3 and TRBJ2-2; D is perhaps TRBD1 or TRBD2 (5 bases each). This CDR3 has 17 amino acids. The V end lost 6 bases, the J end lost 4 bases, and 21 bases lay between the germline ends. Germline CDR1 reads ENHRY; CDR2 reads SYGVKD. In DNA form, the CDR3 reads TGTGCCATCAGCCCCAGGGACGGCGGAGCAAGCACCGGGGAGCTGTTTTTT. Protein sequence: CAISPRDGGASTGELFF.

This clone has more than one count but fewer than ten. This rearrangement joins TRBV10-3 to TRBJ1-5; D is uncertain. V was pared by 6 bases and J by 0 bases, with 6 bases between. The CDR3 spans 13 residues. Germline values: CDR1 ENHRY, CDR2 SYGVKD. CDR3 in amino acids: CAISPDSNQPQHF. The CDR3 DNA follows: TGTGCCATCAGCCCTGATAGCAATCAGCCCCAGCATTTT.

This chain uses TRBV19 with TRBJ1-4; D not resolved. The CDR3 extends over 15 amino acids. V was clipped by 4 bases and J by 0 bases, with 9 bases between them. Germline V gene sequence: CDR1 LNHDA, CDR2 SQIVND (reference sequence). DNA for the CDR3: TGTGCCAGTAGTACGACGGATGCAACTAATGAAAAACTGTTTTTT. Translating gives CASSTTDATNEKLFF.

The chain has TRBV30 and TRBJ2-3; 11 bases align to TRBD2. This CDR3 has 13 residues. Germline-derived CDR1 and CDR2 are GTSNPN and SVGIG (reference sequence). V dropped 4 bases and J dropped 14; count of bases not matched to a gene: 11. The CDR3 sequence is CAWNKGLAAATYF. In DNA, the CDR3 is TGTGCCTGGAATAAGGGACTAGCGGCTGCGACGTATTTT. Filled out from reference TRBV30 and TRBJ2-3, the complete variable domain reads SQTIHQWPATLVQPVGSPLSLECTVEGTSNPNLYWYRQAAGRGLQLLFYSVGIGQISSEVPQNLSASRPQDRQFILSSKKLLLSDSGFYLCAWNKGLAAATYFGPGTRLTVL.